Shown below are 12 T cell receptor beta chains from a single sample sequenced in a study of beta chain features in type 1 diabetes. Expressed TCRB transcripts got sequenced, as all isolated RNA was reverse transcribed. This table comes from immunoSEQ multiplex PCR, and its TCRdb copy is limited to in-frame clones, with some not included. The sample gives 200,000 to 300,000 clones, 25% to 30% of which show up once; 3% to 4% is in the top ten. Source material: central memory CD4+ T cells from blood. The receptors were sampled from a man aged 30-40 years in good health.

The chain couples TRBV30 to TRBJ2-5; no firm D call. Germline V gives CDR1 GTSNPN, CDR2 SVGIG (reference sequence). The CDR3 has 13 amino acids. V was trimmed by 0 bases and J by 5 bases, leaving 10 bases between them. The CDR3 is CAWSVRLLETQYF. CDR3 sequence (DNA): TGTGCCTGGAGTGTACGGTTACTGGAGACCCAGTACTTC.

The chain uses TRBV4-3 and TRBJ2-1; TRBD2 agrees at 10 bases. V lost 3 bases, J lost 2 bases, and 4 bases stayed unmatched. The CDR3 has 16 residues. Germline CDR1 and CDR2: LGHNA and YSLEER. CDR3 DNA sequence: TGCGCCAGCAGCCATCTAGCGGGAGCGACCTACAATGAGCAGTTCTTC. It codes for CASSHLAGATYNEQFF.

The chain combines TRBV18 with TRBJ2-1, with D possibly matching TRBD1 (6 bases). The CDR3 extends over 15 amino acids. V dropped 2 bases and J dropped 5 bases, with 13 bases sitting between them. The V gene's germline CDR1 is KGHSH and CDR2 LQKENI. This CDR3 reads CASSPTGNGDNEQFF. CDR3 coding DNA: TGTGCCAGCTCACCAACAGGGAACGGGGACAATGAGCAGTTCTTC.

This clone appeared many times. The rearrangement uses TRBV18 and TRBJ2-3, with 10 bases that match TRBD1. This CDR3 contains 17 residues. In germline, CDR1 is KGHSH, CDR2 LQKENI. Trimming at V came to 0 bases and at J to 2 bases, leaving 5 bases not matched to a gene. The CDR3 coding sequence is TGTGCCAGCTCACCACCCTCGGGACAGGGGAACACAGATACGCAGTATTTT. It is translated as CASSPPSGQGNTDTQYF.

This clone occurred a few times. This chain joins TRBV5-6 and TRBJ1-1, with 10 bases identical to TRBD1. The germline CDR1 and CDR2 sequences are SGHDT and YYEEEE. This CDR3 is built from 14 residues. The ends lost 4 bases at V and 6 bases at J; junction bases unmatched: 6. The CDR3 nucleotides are TGTGCCAGCAGCCGATGGGACAGGGGACCTGAAGCTTTCTTT. Amino acid sequence: CASSRWDRGPEAFF. Combining the CDR3 with reference TRBV5-6 and TRBJ1-1 gives the whole variable domain DAGVTQSPTHLIKTRGQQVTLRCSPKSGHDTVSWYQQALGQGPQFIFQYYEEEERQRGNFPDRFSGHQFPNYSSELNVNALLLGDSALYLCASSRWDRGPEAFFGQGTRLTVV.

V and J are TRBV6-1 and TRBJ2-7, with 8 nucleotides matching TRBD1. CDR3 length: 14 residues. The germline CDR1 and CDR2 sequences are MNHNS and SASEGT. V shed 6 bases, J shed 2 bases, and the junction held 6 bases outside the gene matches. The CDR3 protein is CASRALTGAYEQYF. The CDR3 DNA sequence: TGTGCCAGCAGGGCCTTGACAGGGGCCTACGAGCAGTACTTC.

This clone occurred a few times. The V gene is TRBV9, the J gene TRBJ2-5, with 14 bases matching TRBD2. CDR1 and CDR2 from the germline V gene are SGDLS and YYNGEE. This CDR3 has 16 amino acids. With 3 bases clipped from V and 2 bases from J, the junction kept 3 bases outside the gene matches. CDR3 in DNA: TGTGCCAGCAGCGCGGGGACTAGCGGGAGACAAGAGACCCAGTACTTC. Its protein product is CASSAGTSGRQETQYF.

This clone was seen only a few times. The CDR3 protein is CASSFTVGEQYF. Here the CDR3 DNA reads TGCGCCAGCAGCTTCACCGTAGGAGAGCAGTACTTC. The chain employs TRBV10-1 and TRBJ2-7; D is unclear. The CDR3 is 12 amino acids. V was trimmed by 6 bases and J by 7 bases, leaving 13 bases between them. Germline V gene lookup returns CDR1 WNHNN and CDR2 SYGVQD (reference sequence).

The chain combines TRBV25-1 with TRBJ2-3, with D possibly TRBD1 on 6 matching bases. The CDR3 extends over 18 amino acids. Germline loops: CDR1 MGHDK, CDR2 SYGVNS. With 1 base removed from V and 0 bases from J, the gap between germline ends came to 17 bases. The CDR3 coding sequence is TGTGCCAGCAGTGAATCTGTCCCGGACAGATACAGCACAGATACGCAGTATTTT. Translating it yields CASSESVPDRYSTDTQYF.

This clone was picked up a small number of times. This chain links TRBV7-9 with TRBJ1-1; TRBD1 agrees at 7 bases. Germline V gives CDR1 SEHNR, CDR2 FQNEAQ (reference sequence). The CDR3 runs 13 residues. J lost 8 bases, V lost 4 bases, and 7 bases had no gene match. The chain's CDR3 is CASSSAGGIEAFF. The CDR3 DNA is TGTGCCAGCAGCTCTGCAGGGGGAATCGAAGCTTTCTTT.

This clone appeared once. This chain connects TRBV30 to TRBJ1-2; TRBD1 matches at 7 bases. From germline, CDR1 is GTSNPN and CDR2 SVGIG (reference sequence). Trimming at V came to 2 bases and at J to 7 bases, leaving 4 bases not matched to a gene. The CDR3 has 12 amino acids. The chain's CDR3 is CAWSRDRFGYTF. In DNA form, the CDR3 reads TGTGCCTGGAGTAGGGACAGATTTGGCTACACCTTC.

This clone was counted only a few times. The chain links TRBV28 to TRBJ2-7, with 7 positions matching TRBD1. Germline-derived CDR1 and CDR2 are MDHEN and SYDVKM. This CDR3 comprises 16 residues. The trim removed 5 bases at V and 0 bases at J, leaving 10 bases unmatched. For the CDR3, the DNA is TGTGCCAGCAGTCCGCTGGGGACAGCCAACTCCTACGAGCAGTACTTC. This sequence encodes CASSPLGTANSYEQYF.